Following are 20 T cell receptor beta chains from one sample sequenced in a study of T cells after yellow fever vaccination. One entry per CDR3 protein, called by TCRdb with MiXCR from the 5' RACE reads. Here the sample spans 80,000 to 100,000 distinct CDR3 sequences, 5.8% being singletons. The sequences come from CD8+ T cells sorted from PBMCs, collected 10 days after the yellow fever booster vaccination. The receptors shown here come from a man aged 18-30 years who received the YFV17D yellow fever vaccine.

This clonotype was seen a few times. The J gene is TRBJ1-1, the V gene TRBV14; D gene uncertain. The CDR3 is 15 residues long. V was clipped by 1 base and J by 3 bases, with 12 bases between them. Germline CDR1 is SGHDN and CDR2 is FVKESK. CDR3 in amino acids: CASSQGSAGYTEAFF. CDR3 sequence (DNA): TGTGCCAGCAGCCAAGGATCCGCGGGGTACACTGAAGCTTTCTTT.

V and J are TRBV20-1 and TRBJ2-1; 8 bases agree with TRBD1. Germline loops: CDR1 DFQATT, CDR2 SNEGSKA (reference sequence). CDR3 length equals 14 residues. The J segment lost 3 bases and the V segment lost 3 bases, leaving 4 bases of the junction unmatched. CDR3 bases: TGCAGTGCTAGGGACAGGGTTAACTACAATGAGCAGTTCTTC. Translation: CSARDRVNYNEQFF.

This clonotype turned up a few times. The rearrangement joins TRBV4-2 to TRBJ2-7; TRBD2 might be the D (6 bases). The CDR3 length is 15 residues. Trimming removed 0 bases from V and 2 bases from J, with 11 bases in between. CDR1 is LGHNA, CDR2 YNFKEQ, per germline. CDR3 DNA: TGTGCCAGCAGCCAAGAGAATGCGGGGACCTACGAGCAGTACTTC. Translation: CASSQENAGTYEQYF.

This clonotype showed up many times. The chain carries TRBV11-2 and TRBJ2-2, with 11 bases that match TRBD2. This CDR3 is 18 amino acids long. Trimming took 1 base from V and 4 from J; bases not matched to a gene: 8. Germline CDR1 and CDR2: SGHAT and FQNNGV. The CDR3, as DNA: TGTGCCAGCAGCTTAGTCCCTAGCGGGGGGCCGGGCACCGGGGAGCTGTTTTTT. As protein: CASSLVPSGGPGTGELFF.

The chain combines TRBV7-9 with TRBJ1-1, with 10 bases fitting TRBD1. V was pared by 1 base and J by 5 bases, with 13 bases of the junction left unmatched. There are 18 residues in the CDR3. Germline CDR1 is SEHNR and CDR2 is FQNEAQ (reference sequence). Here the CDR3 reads CASSLGAIGTGEETEAFF. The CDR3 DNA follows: TGTGCCAGCAGCTTAGGCGCTATCGGGACAGGGGAGGAAACTGAAGCTTTCTTT.

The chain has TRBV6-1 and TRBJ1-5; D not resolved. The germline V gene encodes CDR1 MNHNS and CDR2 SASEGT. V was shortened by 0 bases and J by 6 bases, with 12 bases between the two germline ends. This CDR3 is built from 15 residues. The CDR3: CASSEARQSTQPQHF. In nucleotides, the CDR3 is TGTGCCAGCAGTGAAGCCCGGCAGAGTACTCAGCCCCAGCATTTT.

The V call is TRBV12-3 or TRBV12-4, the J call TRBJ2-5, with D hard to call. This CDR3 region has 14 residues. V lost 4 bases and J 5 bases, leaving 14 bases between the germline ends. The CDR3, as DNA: TGTGCCAGCAGTTCATATTTCCCCAAGGAGACCCAGTACTTC. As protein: CASSSYFPKETQYF.

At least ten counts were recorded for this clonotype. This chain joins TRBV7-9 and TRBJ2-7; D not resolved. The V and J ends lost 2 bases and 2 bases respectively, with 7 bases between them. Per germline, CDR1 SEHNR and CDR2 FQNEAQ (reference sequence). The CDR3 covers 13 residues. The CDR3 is CASSLPRPYEQYF. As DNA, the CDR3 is TGTGCCAGCAGCTTACCCCGCCCCTACGAGCAGTACTTC. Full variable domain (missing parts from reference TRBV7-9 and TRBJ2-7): DTGVSQNPRHKITKRGQNVTFRCDPISEHNRLYWYRQTLGQGPEFLTYFQNEAQLEKSRLLSDRFSAERPKGSFSTLEIQRTEQGDSAMYLCASSLPRPYEQYFGPGTRLTVT.

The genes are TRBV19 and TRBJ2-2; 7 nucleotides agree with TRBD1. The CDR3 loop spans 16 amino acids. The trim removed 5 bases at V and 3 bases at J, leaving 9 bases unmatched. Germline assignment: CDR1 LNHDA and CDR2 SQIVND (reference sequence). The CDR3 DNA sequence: TGTGCCAGTAGTTTGCTATACAGGGGTGACACCGGGGAGCTGTTTTTT. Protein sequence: CASSLLYRGDTGELFF. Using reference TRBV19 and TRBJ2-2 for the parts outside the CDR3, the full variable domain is DGGITQSPKYLFRKEGQNVTLSCEQNLNHDAMYWYRQDPGQGLRLIYYSQIVNDFQKGDIAEGYSVSREKKESFPLTVTSAQKNPTAFYLCASSLLYRGDTGELFFGEGSRLTVL.

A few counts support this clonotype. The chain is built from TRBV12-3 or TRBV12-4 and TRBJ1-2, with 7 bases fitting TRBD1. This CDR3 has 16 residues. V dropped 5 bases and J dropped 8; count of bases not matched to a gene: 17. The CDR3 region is CASSPQDRVIGEGYTF. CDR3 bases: TGTGCCAGCAGTCCCCAAGACAGGGTAATAGGTGAAGGCTACACCTTC.

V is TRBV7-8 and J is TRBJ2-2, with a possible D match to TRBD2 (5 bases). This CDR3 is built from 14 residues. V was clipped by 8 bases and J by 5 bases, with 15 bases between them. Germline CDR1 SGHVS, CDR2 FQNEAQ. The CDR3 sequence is CASARVGLTGELFF. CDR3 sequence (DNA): TGTGCCAGCGCGAGGGTGGGTTTGACCGGGGAGCTGTTTTTT.

The CDR3 loop reads CASSFLAGNQPQHF. CDR3 sequence (DNA): TGTGCCAGCAGCTTCTTGGCTGGCAATCAGCCCCAGCATTTT. This sequence joins TRBV7-2 and TRBJ1-5; D is ambiguous. The CDR3 sequence is 14 residues long. CDR1 and CDR2 (germline): SGHTA, FQGNSA. V gave up 3 bases and J gave up 2 bases, with 8 bases separating them.

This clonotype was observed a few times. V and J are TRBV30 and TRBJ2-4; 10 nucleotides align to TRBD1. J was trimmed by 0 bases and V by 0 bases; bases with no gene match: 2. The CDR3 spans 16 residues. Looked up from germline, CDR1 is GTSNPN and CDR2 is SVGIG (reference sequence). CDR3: CAWSVGQGLAKNIQYF. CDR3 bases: TGTGCCTGGAGTGTGGGACAGGGGTTAGCCAAAAACATTCAGTACTTC.

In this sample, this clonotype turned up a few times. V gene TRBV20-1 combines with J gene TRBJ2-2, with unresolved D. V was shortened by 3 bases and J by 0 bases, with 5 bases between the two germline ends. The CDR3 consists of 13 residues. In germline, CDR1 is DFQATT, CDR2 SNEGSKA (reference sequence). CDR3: CSARTANTGELFF. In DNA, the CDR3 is TGCAGTGCTAGGACGGCGAACACCGGGGAGCTGTTTTTT.

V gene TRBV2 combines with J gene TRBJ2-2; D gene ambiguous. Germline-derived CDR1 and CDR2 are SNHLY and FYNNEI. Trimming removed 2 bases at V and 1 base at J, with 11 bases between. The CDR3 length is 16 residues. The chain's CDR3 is CASSETVRQNTGELFF. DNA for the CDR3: TGTGCCAGCAGTGAAACAGTCCGACAGAACACCGGGGAGCTGTTTTTT.

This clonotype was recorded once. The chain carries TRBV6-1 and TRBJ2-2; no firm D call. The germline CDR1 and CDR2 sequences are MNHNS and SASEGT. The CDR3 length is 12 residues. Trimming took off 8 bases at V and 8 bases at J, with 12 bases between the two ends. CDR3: CASVSATGELFF. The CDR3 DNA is TGTGCCAGCGTTTCAGCGACTGGGGAGCTGTTTTTT.

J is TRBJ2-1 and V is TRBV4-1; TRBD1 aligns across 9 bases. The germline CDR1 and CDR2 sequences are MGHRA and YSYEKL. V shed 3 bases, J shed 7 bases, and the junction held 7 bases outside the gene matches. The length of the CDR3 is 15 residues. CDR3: CASSQPDRGRNEQFF. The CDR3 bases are TGCGCCAGCAGCCAGCCTGACAGGGGGAGGAATGAGCAGTTCTTC.

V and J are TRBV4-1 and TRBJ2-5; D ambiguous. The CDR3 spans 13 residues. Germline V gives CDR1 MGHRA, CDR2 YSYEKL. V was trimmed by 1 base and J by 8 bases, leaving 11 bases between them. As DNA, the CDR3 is TGCGCCAGCAGCCAAGGACCCTATGGAACCCAGTACTTC. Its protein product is CASSQGPYGTQYF.

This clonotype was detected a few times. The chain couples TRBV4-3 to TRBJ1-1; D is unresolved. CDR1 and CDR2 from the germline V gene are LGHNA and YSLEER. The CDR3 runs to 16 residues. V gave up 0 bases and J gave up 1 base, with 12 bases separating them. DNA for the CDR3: TGCGCCAGCAGCCAAGAGGACCGAGCATCGAACACTGAAGCTTTCTTT. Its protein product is CASSQEDRASNTEAFF.

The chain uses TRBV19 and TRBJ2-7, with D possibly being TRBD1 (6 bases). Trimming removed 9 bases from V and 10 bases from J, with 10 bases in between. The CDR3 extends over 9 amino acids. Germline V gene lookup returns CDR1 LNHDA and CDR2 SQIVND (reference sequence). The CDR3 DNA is TGTGCCAGGGGGGACAAACAGTACGTC. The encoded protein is CARGDKQYV.